A selection of T cell receptor beta chains follows, all from one sample in a study of shared clonotypes between healthy human individuals. Clones were read by immunoSEQ multiplex PCR, and TCRdb kept only the in-frame ones, dropping some. This sample has over a million clones, with 70% to 80% found just once. What was sequenced was memory CD4+ T cells from PBMCs. Source of these receptors: a man aged 18 to 29 in good health. Some clones in this sample may be carry-over from other donors' samples. Each CDR3 is given with its conserved first and last residue. D genes are given only for firm matches. Size is stated for part of the rows, as once, few or many counts, or as a class when the clone is expanded.

size: -; D: TRBD1; V: TRBV27; J: TRBJ1-2; DNA: TGTGCCAGCAGTTCCCAGGGGGCGCAAAACTATGGCTACACCTTC; CDR3: CASSSQGAQNYGYTF
size: -; D: TRBD1; V: TRBV4-1; J: TRBJ2-5; DNA: TGCGCCAGCAGCCAAGCCGGGACAGGGGGCGAGACCCAGTACTTC; CDR3: CASSQAGTGGETQYF
size: -; D: -; V: TRBV2; J: TRBJ1-1; DNA: TGTGCCAGCAGTGACGTCGGTGGGACTGAAGCTTTCTTT; CDR3: CASSDVGGTEAFF
size: -; D: -; V: TRBV6-1; J: TRBJ1-2; DNA: TGTGCCAGCAGTACCGGACCGGTCTATGGCTACACCTTC; CDR3: CASSTGPVYGYTF
size: -; D: TRBD2; V: TRBV11-2; J: TRBJ2-5; DNA: TGTGCCAGCAGCTCCCTAGCGGGAGAGGGGACCCAGTACTTC; CDR3: CASSSLAGEGTQYF
size: few; D: -; V: TRBV7-3; J: TRBJ2-1; DNA: TGTGCCAGCAGCTTAACGGCAGATCACGAGCAGTTCTTC; CDR3: CASSLTADHEQFF
size: -; D: -; V: TRBV7-2; J: TRBJ1-2; DNA: TGTGCCAGCAGCTTCATCGGTGGTCTTGGCTACACCTTC; CDR3: CASSFIGGLGYTF
size: -; D: TRBD2; V: TRBV30; J: TRBJ2-3; DNA: TGTGCCTGGAGGATAGCGGGAGGCACAGATACGCAGTATTTT; CDR3: CAWRIAGGTDTQYF
size: -; D: -; V: TRBV19; J: TRBJ2-7; DNA: TGTGCCAGTAGTATATCCCATACGCAGGGGACCGGGCAGTACTTC; CDR3: CASSISHTQGTGQYF
size: few; D: -; V: TRBV7-6; J: TRBJ1-1; DNA: TGTGCCAGCAGCCCCCTCGGGGGCACTGAAGCTTTCTTT; CDR3: CASSPLGGTEAFF
size: -; D: TRBD1; V: TRBV5-6; J: TRBJ1-2; DNA: TGTGCCAGCAGTCGTTCTGGGACAGAATATGGCTACACCTTC; CDR3: CASSRSGTEYGYTF
size: few; D: -; V: TRBV28; J: TRBJ2-4; DNA: TGTGCCAGCAGACCCAGGGGTGGGGCCAAAAACATTCAGTACTTC; CDR3: CASRPRGGAKNIQYF